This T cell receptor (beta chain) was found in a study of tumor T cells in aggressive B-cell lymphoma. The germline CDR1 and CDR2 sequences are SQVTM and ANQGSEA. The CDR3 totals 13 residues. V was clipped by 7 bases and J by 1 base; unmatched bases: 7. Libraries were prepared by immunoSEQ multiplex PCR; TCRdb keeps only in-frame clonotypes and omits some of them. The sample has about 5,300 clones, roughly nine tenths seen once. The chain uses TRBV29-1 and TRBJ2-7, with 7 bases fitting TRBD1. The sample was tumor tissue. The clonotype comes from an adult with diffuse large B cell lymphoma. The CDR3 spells CSARAGGSYEQYF. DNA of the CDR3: TGCAGCGCCCGGGCAGGGGGTTCCTACGAGCAGTACTTC.